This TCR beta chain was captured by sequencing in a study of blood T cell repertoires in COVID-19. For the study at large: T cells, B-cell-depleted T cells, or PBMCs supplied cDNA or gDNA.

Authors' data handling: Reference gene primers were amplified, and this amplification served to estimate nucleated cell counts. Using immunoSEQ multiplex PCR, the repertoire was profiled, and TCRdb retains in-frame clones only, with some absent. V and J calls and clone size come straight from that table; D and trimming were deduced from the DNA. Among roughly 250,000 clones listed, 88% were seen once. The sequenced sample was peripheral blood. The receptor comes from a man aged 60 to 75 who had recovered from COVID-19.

Here the CDR3 reads CSASATGTTNEKLFF. CDR3 nucleotide sequence: TGCAGTGCTAGTGCCACAGGGACAACTAATGAAAAACTGTTTTTT. The chain is built from TRBV20-1 and TRBJ1-4, with D possibly matching TRBD1 (6 bases). With 3 bases removed from V and 0 bases from J, the gap between germline ends came to 11 bases. The germline V gene encodes CDR1 DFQATT and CDR2 SNEGSKA (reference sequence). This CDR3 is built from 15 residues.